Following are 11 T cell receptor beta chains from one sample sequenced in a study of cytomegalovirus exposure and HLA in healthy donors. In the PCR, 60 Vbeta and 13 Jbeta primers were used. Method: immunoSEQ multiplex PCR; TCRdb's copy keeps in-frame clones and lacks some. The sample carries some 150,000 clones, around 75% recorded once. Sequencing used PBMCs. These receptors were obtained from a man aged 25 to 40 in good health and CMV-seropositive.

The chain is built from TRBV13 and TRBJ2-7, with D possibly being TRBD1 (5 bases). V lost 0 bases and J 6 bases, leaving 12 bases between the germline ends. Per germline, CDR1 PRHDT and CDR2 FYEKMQ (reference sequence). The CDR3 spans 14 residues. The CDR3 spells CASSLGRDGPEQYF. DNA for the CDR3: TGTGCCAGCAGCTTAGGCAGGGATGGGCCCGAGCAGTACTTC.

V is TRBV15 and J is TRBJ2-2, with 8 bases lining up with TRBD2. The CDR3 totals 16 residues. With 1 base clipped from V and 3 bases from J, the junction kept 4 bases outside the gene matches. CDR1 and CDR2 (germline): LNHNV, YYDKDF (reference sequence). CDR3 DNA: TGTGCCACCAGCAGAGGGCGGGGGGAGGACACCGGGGAGCTGTTTTTT. Protein product: CATSRGRGEDTGELFF.

This chain links TRBV6-5 with TRBJ2-5, with 7 bases that match TRBD2. CDR3 length equals 14 residues. Trimming removed 2 bases from V and 1 base from J; junction bases left unmatched: 1. CDR1 is MNHEY, CDR2 SVGAGI, per germline. The CDR3 reads CASSYRTSQETQYF. The CDR3 bases are TGTGCCAGCAGTTACCGGACTAGCCAAGAGACCCAGTACTTC.

The chain joins TRBV6-1 to TRBJ1-6, with a tentative D call TRBD1 (5 bases). The CDR3 runs to 15 residues. The germline V gene encodes CDR1 MNHNS and CDR2 SASEGT. V dropped 8 bases and J dropped 2 bases, with 13 bases sitting between them. As DNA, the CDR3 is TGTGCCAGCCAGCAGGGCGCCACCTATAATTCACCCCTCCACTTT. Encoded protein: CASQQGATYNSPLHF.

This clone was counted a few times. The rearrangement links TRBV6-6 to TRBJ2-7; D is unclear. The CDR3 loop spans 11 amino acids. In germline, CDR1 is MNHNY, CDR2 SVGAGI (reference sequence). The V end was cut by 6 bases, the J end by 7 bases, with 10 bases between. The CDR3 loop reads CASSTEWEQYF. The CDR3 region has the DNA TGTGCCAGCAGCACCGAGTGGGAGCAGTACTTC.

The CDR3 DNA reads as TGTGCCAGTGCGGGCCGGGGGTACGAGCAGTACTTC. Protein sequence: CASAGRGYEQYF. The chain joins TRBV19 to TRBJ2-7; D possibly corresponds to TRBD2 (6 bases). Trimming stripped 8 bases from V and 4 bases from J, with 12 bases between. This CDR3 is built from 12 residues. CDR1 is LNHDA, CDR2 SQIVND, per germline (reference sequence).

The rearrangement links TRBV11-1 to TRBJ2-7, with D possibly matching TRBD1 (5 bases). Germline assignment: CDR1 SGHAT and CDR2 FQDESV (reference sequence). This CDR3 spans 13 amino acids. Trimming took 1 base from V and 11 from J, leaving 15 bases between them. DNA of the CDR3: TGTGCCAGCAGCTTAGACTACGGCACCAGGGAGTACTTC. Protein product: CASSLDYGTREYF.

The table lists this clone with a count of one. The chain carries TRBV14 and TRBJ2-3; 7 bases agree with TRBD1. CDR1 is SGHDN, CDR2 FVKESK, per germline. V lost 0 bases to trimming and J lost 7 bases; unmatched junction nucleotides: 31. This CDR3 is 23 amino acids long. The CDR3: CASSQDTLNWTGYSRREDNTQYF. Here the CDR3 DNA reads TGTGCCAGCAGCCAAGACACCCTAAATTGGACAGGTTACAGTAGACGCGAAGACAATACGCAGTATTTT.

V usage is TRBV6-5 and J usage is TRBJ1-2, with a tentative D call TRBD1 (6 bases). Germline values: CDR1 MNHEY, CDR2 SVGAGI. The CDR3 has 15 amino acids. V lost 5 bases and J 0 bases, leaving 13 bases between the germline ends. The CDR3 is CASSRTRTANYGYTF. The CDR3 coding sequence is TGTGCCAGCAGTCGAACTCGGACAGCTAACTATGGCTACACCTTC.

The chain links TRBV18 to TRBJ2-7; D is possibly TRBD1 (5 bases). This CDR3 has 14 amino acids. Trimming removed 6 bases at V and 3 bases at J, with 15 bases between. The germline gives CDR1 KGHSH, CDR2 LQKENI. The CDR3 bases are TGTGCCAGCTCCCCAAACAAGGGGCTCTACGAGCAGTACTTC. Translation gives CASSPNKGLYEQYF.

As DNA, the CDR3 is TGTGCCAGCATTTCCCAGGTGTCCCCCTACGAGCAGTACTTC. It is translated as CASISQVSPYEQYF. The rearrangement uses TRBV27 and TRBJ2-5; no reliable D call. TRBJ2-7 matches the DNA end more closely, so the J call is doubtful. There are 14 residues in the CDR3. Germline CDR1 MNHEY, CDR2 SMNVEV (reference sequence).